This passage covers 32 T cell receptor beta chains from one sample sequenced in a study of T cell responses to AZD1222 COVID-19 vaccine (dated by TCRdb to the early 2020s). The sample's time point label is to be understood as: baseline before first vaccination. The receptor library was made with the immunoSEQ multiplex PCR assay. In TCRdb, the immuneACCESS table is reduced to in-frame sequences with V and J assigned. These tables do not hold every clone; where another copy was compared, an unresolved V gene accounts for under half, and the others remain unexplained. This sample lists 90,000 to 100,000 clones; around nine tenths were detected once. 2.5% to 3% of the sample comes from the top ten. Here the sequenced sample was peripheral blood, taken on day 0 of AZD1222 vaccination. The source is an adult in good health.

V usage is TRBV21-1 and J usage is TRBJ1-1; the table's D call, TRBD1, has no DNA check behind it. TRBV21-1 is listed as a pseudogene. This CDR3 region has 11 residues. CDR3 DNA: TGTGCCAGCAGCAAAGGGGACAAAGCTTTCTTT. Translating gives CASSKGDKAFF.

This clone was seen a single time. The chain is built from TRBV12-5 and TRBJ1-4, with D unclear. Trimming took 3 bases from V and 2 from J, leaving 13 bases between them. CDR3 size: 16 residues. Germline assignment: CDR1 LGHNT and CDR2 FRNRAP. CDR3 sequence reads: CASGFLRGGTNEKLFF. The CDR3 coding sequence is TGTGCTAGTGGTTTCCTCCGGGGTGGCACTAATGAAAAACTGTTTTTT.

This rearrangement joins TRBV11-1 to TRBJ1-6; tentatively, D is TRBD1 (5 bases). Trimming shortened V by 6 bases and J by 6 bases, and 12 bases separated the two germline ends. Germline loops: CDR1 SGHAT, CDR2 FQDESV (reference sequence). This CDR3 has 14 amino acids. The CDR3: CASRSGRGNSPLHF. CDR3 nucleotides: TGTGCCAGCAGATCGGGGAGGGGTAATTCACCCCTCCACTTT.

The chain uses TRBV12-5 and TRBJ1-5; possible D gene TRBD1, 6 bases. The CDR3 runs 15 residues. V shed 3 bases and J shed 2 bases, with 11 bases lying between them. Germline V lookup: CDR1 LGHNT, CDR2 FRNRAP. CDR3 sequence (DNA): TGTGCTAGTGGTTTCCGGACAGATGGCAATCAGCCCCAGCATTTT. Translating gives CASGFRTDGNQPQHF.

Here the CDR3 DNA reads TGTGCCAGCAGCTTGGGGGCTAGCGGGGAGATCGCAGATACGCAGTATTTT. This gives the protein CASSLGASGEIADTQYF. The V and J genes are TRBV5-4 and TRBJ2-3; 9 nucleotides line up with TRBD2. The CDR3 is 17 amino acids. From germline, CDR1 is SGHNT and CDR2 YYREEE (reference sequence). The V and J ends lost 0 bases and 4 bases, in that order; junction bases with no gene match: 9.

The chain employs TRBV9 and TRBJ2-3; possibly TRBD1 or TRBD2 for D (5 bases each). V lost 0 bases and J 0 bases, leaving 8 bases between the germline ends. CDR1 is SGDLS, CDR2 YYNGEE, per germline. CDR3 size: 15 residues. The CDR3 DNA is TGTGCCAGCAGCGTAGGGGGCGGGAGCACAGATACGCAGTATTTT. It translates to CASSVGGGSTDTQYF. The full variable domain, completed using reference TRBV9 and TRBJ2-3, is DSGVTQTPKHLITATGQRVTLRCSPRSGDLSVYWYQQSLDQGLQFLIQYYNGEERAKGNILERFSAQQFPDLHSELNLSSLELGDSALYFCASSVGGGSTDTQYFGPGTRLTVL.

The V and J genes are TRBV7-3 and TRBJ1-1, with 7 bases fitting TRBD1. CDR3 length equals 12 residues. The J segment lost 7 bases and the V segment lost 5 bases, leaving 4 bases of the junction unmatched. Germline-derived CDR1 and CDR2 are SGHTA and FQGTGA. CDR3 DNA sequence: TGTGCCAGCAGCGGAAGACAGGGTGAAGCTTTCTTT. Amino acid sequence: CASSGRQGEAFF.

The V gene is TRBV19, the J gene TRBJ1-2; 8 nucleotides match TRBD1. V dropped 7 bases and J dropped 8; count of bases not matched to a gene: 9. Germline CDR1 reads LNHDA; CDR2 reads SQIVND (reference sequence). This CDR3 spans 13 amino acids. DNA for the CDR3: TGTGCCAGTAAGAGGACAGGGCCCATCGGCTACACCTTC. It yields the protein CASKRTGPIGYTF.

The rearrangement links TRBV7-2 to TRBJ2-5, with D maybe TRBD2 (6 bases). CDR1 and CDR2 from the germline V gene are SGHTA and FQGNSA. The CDR3 length is 17 residues. V lost 2 bases and J lost 1, with 17 bases in between. As DNA, the CDR3 is TGTGCCAGCAGCTTATTACGGGGCGGGGAGACCCAAGAGACCCAGTACTTC. It is translated as CASSLLRGGETQETQYF.

This chain connects TRBV7-8 to TRBJ2-1, with 9 bases that match TRBD2. Germline V gene data show CDR1 as SGHVS and CDR2 as FQNEAQ. This CDR3 contains 16 residues. V was clipped by 3 bases and J by 3 bases; unmatched bases: 6. The CDR3 DNA is TGTGCCAGCAGCTTGAGAGCGGGAGGCCTCTACAATGAGCAGTTCTTC. Translating it yields CASSLRAGGLYNEQFF.

The J gene is TRBJ2-1, the V gene TRBV5-8; possible D gene TRBD2, 5 bases. Between the trimmed V and J ends, which lost 4 bases and 0 bases, there was a span of 11 bases. The CDR3 runs 15 residues. Germline CDR1 SGHTS, CDR2 YDEGEE. CDR3 DNA: TGTGCCAGCAGCCCCGGGGAAAGCTCCTACAATGAGCAGTTCTTC. Protein product: CASSPGESSYNEQFF.

This clone occurred once. This rearrangement joins TRBV15 to TRBJ2-5, with 9 bases lining up with TRBD1. J gave up 4 bases and V 0 bases, and 6 bases lay outside the gene matches. The CDR3 totals 16 residues. Germline lookup yields CDR1 LNHNV and CDR2 YYDKDF (reference sequence). The CDR3 sequence: CATSREYRGRVETQYF. CDR3 nucleotide sequence: TGTGCCACCAGCAGAGAGTACAGGGGGCGCGTAGAGACCCAGTACTTC. Complete variable domain (other parts from reference TRBV15 and TRBJ2-5): DAMVIQNPRYQVTQFGKPVTLSCSQTLNHNVMYWYQQKSSQAPKLLFHYYDKDFNNEADTPDNFQSRRPNTSFCFLDIRSPGLGDTAMYLCATSREYRGRVETQYFGPGTRLLVL.

The genes are TRBV18 and TRBJ1-1; D perhaps matches TRBD1 (6 bases). V lost 3 bases, J lost 3 bases, and 14 bases lay in between. CDR1 and CDR2 from the germline V gene are KGHSH and LQKENI. The CDR3 loop spans 15 amino acids. The CDR3 region is CASSPPGGADTEAFF. CDR3 nucleotide sequence: TGTGCCAGCTCACCTCCGGGGGGCGCGGACACTGAAGCTTTCTTT.

The genes are TRBV10-3 and TRBJ2-1, with 10 bases lining up with TRBD2. From germline, CDR1 is ENHRY and CDR2 SYGVKD. V shed 4 bases and J 0 bases; nucleotides not matched to a gene: 3. CDR3 length: 16 residues. CDR3 sequence reads: CAISGTSGPSYNEQFF. The CDR3 bases are TGTGCCATCAGTGGGACTAGCGGACCCTCCTACAATGAGCAGTTCTTC.

V gene TRBV24-1 combines with J gene TRBJ1-3; no definite D call. V was trimmed by 4 bases and J by 0 bases, leaving 21 bases between them. From germline, CDR1 is KGHDR and CDR2 SFDVKD. The CDR3 is 19 amino acids. The CDR3 region has the DNA TGTGCCACCAGTGACCCCGCTGTCCTGTTCGCCAACTCTGGAAACACCATATATTTT. It specifies CATSDPAVLFANSGNTIYF.

V and J are TRBV7-2 and TRBJ1-5, with D unresolved. The ends were cut back, 0 bases at V and 10 bases at J, with 16 bases in the middle. CDR1 is SGHTA and CDR2 is FQGNSA in the germline V gene. The CDR3 loop spans 15 amino acids. CDR3 sequence (DNA): TGTGCCAGCAGCTTAGCGAAGGGAGGTATAGGTCCCCAGCATTTT. Its translation: CASSLAKGGIGPQHF.

This sequence joins TRBV3-1 (or the pseudogene TRBV3-2) and TRBJ2-5; D is unresolved. Trimming removed 4 bases from V and 5 bases from J, with 17 bases in between. Germline CDR1 and CDR2: LGHDT and YNNKEL (reference sequence). This CDR3 contains 15 residues. The DNA for the CDR3 is TGTGCCAGCAGCCTCCGGGTAGCTCTAGGGGAGACCCAGTACTTC. It encodes CASSLRVALGETQYF.

This clone was counted only a few times. V gene TRBV6-4 combines with J gene TRBJ2-3; either TRBD1 or TRBD2 may fit D (5 bases each). From germline, CDR1 is MRHNA and CDR2 SNTAGT. This CDR3 is built from 14 residues. V was trimmed by 2 bases and J by 4 bases, leaving 10 bases between them. The CDR3 sequence: CASSDDRDADTQYF. CDR3 in DNA: TGTGCCAGCAGTGACGACCGGGACGCAGATACGCAGTATTTT.

V gene TRBV5-4 combines with J gene TRBJ1-1, with unresolved D. With 0 bases removed from V and 1 base from J, the gap between germline ends came to 7 bases. Germline CDR1 and CDR2: SGHNT and YYREEE (reference sequence). CDR3 length equals 14 residues. In DNA, the CDR3 is TGTGCCAGCAGCTTGGGCTTAACGAACACTGAAGCTTTCTTT. Protein: CASSLGLTNTEAFF.

The CDR3 DNA reads TGTGCCAGCAGCCCCAGGACAGGGGAGACTGAAGCTTTCTTT. Amino acid sequence: CASSPRTGETEAFF. The rearrangement joins TRBV3-1 (or the pseudogene TRBV3-2) to TRBJ1-1; 9 bases line up with TRBD1. V dropped 4 bases and J dropped 5; count of bases not matched to a gene: 5. The CDR3 covers 14 residues. The germline CDR1 and CDR2 sequences are LGHDT and YNNKEL (reference sequence).

V is TRBV7-2 and J is TRBJ1-2; D call uncertain. The germline CDR1 and CDR2 sequences are SGHTA and FQGNSA. The CDR3 is 14 amino acids. Trimming pared 2 bases from V and 8 bases from J, leaving 15 bases between. The CDR3 DNA reads TGTGCCAGCAGCTTAAGGCGCGCCGCGGGAGGCTACACCTTC. Amino acid sequence: CASSLRRAAGGYTF.

The gene calls are TRBV6-5 and TRBJ1-1; D unclear. Trimming shortened V by 3 bases and J by 5 bases, and 7 bases separated the two germline ends. Germline V gene data show CDR1 as MNHEY and CDR2 as SVGAGI. CDR3 length: 12 residues. CDR3 protein: CASSYRQTEAFF. Here the CDR3 DNA reads TGTGCCAGCAGTTATCGGCAAACTGAAGCTTTCTTT.

This sequence joins TRBV29-1 and TRBJ1-4; D is ambiguous. The CDR3 sequence is 12 residues long. V lost 7 bases and J lost 3, with 9 bases in between. Germline CDR1 reads SQVTM; CDR2 reads ANQGSEA. CDR3 loop: CSGCGSNEKLFF. Here the CDR3 DNA reads TGCAGCGGCTGCGGGTCTAATGAAAAACTGTTTTTT.

The chain carries TRBV27 and TRBJ2-1; 11 bases are a match to TRBD2. The germline CDR1 and CDR2 sequences are MNHEY and SMNVEV (reference sequence). The J segment lost 10 bases and the V segment lost 11 bases, leaving 7 bases of the junction unmatched. CDR3 length: 12 amino acids. In DNA, the CDR3 is TGTGCCGTCGGACTAGCGGGCAGGGAGCAGTTCTTC. Its protein is CAVGLAGREQFF.

This chain connects TRBV29-1 to TRBJ2-2; 8 bases match TRBD1. In germline, CDR1 is SQVTM, CDR2 ANQGSEA. After removal of 7 bases from V and 3 bases from J, the junction contained 10 bases not matched to a gene. The CDR3 is made up of 15 amino acids. Written as DNA, the CDR3 is TGCAGCGCCACGACAGGGGTCGCATACACCGGGGAGCTGTTTTTT. Translated, it gives CSATTGVAYTGELFF.

The V gene is TRBV6-5, the J gene TRBJ1-2; D may be TRBD1 (6 bases). The V end was cut by 3 bases, the J end by 4 bases, with 9 bases between. Per germline, CDR1 MNHEY and CDR2 SVGAGI. The CDR3 consists of 13 residues. The CDR3 nucleotides are TGTGCCAGCAGTTATCGGGACACCTATGGCTACACCTTC. As protein: CASSYRDTYGYTF.

The chain combines TRBV6-2 or TRBV6-3 with TRBJ2-1, with 13 bases matching TRBD2. Trimming at V came to 6 bases and at J to 5 bases, leaving 7 bases not matched to a gene. The CDR3 runs 16 residues. The germline gives CDR1 MNHEY, CDR2 SVGEGT. For the CDR3, the DNA is TGTGCCAGCAGCCGACTAGCGGGGGGTATCGACAATGAGCAGTTCTTC. It translates to CASSRLAGGIDNEQFF.

The chain carries TRBV19 and TRBJ1-5, with 11 bases aligning to TRBD1. V was clipped by 7 bases and J by 7 bases; unmatched bases: 9. This CDR3 contains 15 residues. Germline CDR1 and CDR2: LNHDA and SQIVND (reference sequence). This chain's CDR3 is CASTPDRGLGQPQHF. The CDR3 DNA sequence: TGTGCCAGTACCCCGGACAGGGGGCTTGGGCAGCCCCAGCATTTT.

This clone was seen only once. The CDR3 here is CASSAAGTGSDEQYF. DNA for the CDR3: TGTGCCAGCAGCGCGGCCGGGACAGGGAGCGACGAGCAGTACTTC. This rearrangement joins TRBV7-2 to TRBJ2-7; 9 bases are shared with TRBD1. Trimming took 5 bases from V and 5 from J; bases not matched to a gene: 10. The germline V gene has CDR1 SGHTA and CDR2 FQGNSA. This CDR3 contains 15 residues.

The rearrangement joins TRBV28 to TRBJ1-6, with D possibly matching TRBD1 (5 bases). Germline-derived CDR1 and CDR2 are MDHEN and SYDVKM. This CDR3 contains 15 residues. Trimming shortened V by 1 base and J by 9 bases, and 13 bases separated the two germline ends. The CDR3 sequence: CASSLYKGGASPLHF. CDR3 DNA: TGTGCCAGCAGTTTATATAAGGGTGGGGCTTCACCCCTCCACTTT.

CDR3 coding DNA: TGCGCCAGCAGCCAAGTTTCGAGTCGGGACAGGTTATACAATGAGCAGTTCTTC. Its protein is CASSQVSSRDRLYNEQFF. The chain has TRBV4-1 and TRBJ2-1, with 8 bases lining up with TRBD1. The germline CDR1 and CDR2 sequences are MGHRA and YSYEKL. Losses at the gene ends were 1 base for V and 4 bases for J; bases not matched to a gene: 12. The CDR3 consists of 18 residues.

The genes are TRBV6-2 or TRBV6-3 and TRBJ1-5; TRBD1 is a possible D gene (6 bases). Germline CDR1 is MNHEY and CDR2 is SVGEGT. Between the trimmed V and J ends, which lost 6 bases and 4 bases, there was a span of 16 bases. The CDR3 loop spans 15 amino acids. In nucleotides, the CDR3 is TGTGCCAGCAGCTCTACAGGGTTTGGTAATCAGCCCCAGCATTTT. It translates to CASSSTGFGNQPQHF.